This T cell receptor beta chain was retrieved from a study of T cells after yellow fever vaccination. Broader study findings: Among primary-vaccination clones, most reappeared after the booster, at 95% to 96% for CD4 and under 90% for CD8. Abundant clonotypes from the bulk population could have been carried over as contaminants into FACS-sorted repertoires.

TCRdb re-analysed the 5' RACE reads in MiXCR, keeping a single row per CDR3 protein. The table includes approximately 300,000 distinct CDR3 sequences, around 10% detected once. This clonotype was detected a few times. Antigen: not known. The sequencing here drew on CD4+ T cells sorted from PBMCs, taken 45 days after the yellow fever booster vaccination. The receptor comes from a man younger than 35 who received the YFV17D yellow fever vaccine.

CDR3 nucleotides: TGTGCCAGCTCACCGACAGAAAACTATGGCTACACCTTC. As protein: CASSPTENYGYTF. The V and J genes are TRBV18 and TRBJ1-2, with D tentatively TRBD1 (5 bases). This CDR3 spans 13 amino acids. Trimming took off 3 bases at V and 2 bases at J, with 7 bases between the two ends. Germline CDR1 KGHSH, CDR2 LQKENI.